The present T cell receptor (beta chain) was sequenced within a study of beta chain features in type 1 diabetes. Overall study: Cell yields, gender and age were similar in healthy donors and patients. The study, taken as a whole, reports: All four CD4+ subsets from Type 1 diabetes patients carried moderately but significantly shorter TCRB CDR3s. Shorter templates may be favored by PCR, equally so in patients and controls. cDNA-based reads could over-represent cells with high TCR expression.

Trimming removed 5 bases from V and 1 base from J, with 21 bases in between. Germline V gives CDR1 SEHNR, CDR2 FQNEAQ (reference sequence). The CDR3 contains 18 residues. Expressed TCRB transcripts got sequenced, as all isolated RNA was reverse transcribed. Using immunoSEQ multiplex PCR, the repertoire was profiled, and TCRdb retains in-frame clones only, with some absent. The table records 500,000 to 800,000 clones, around an eighth of them present only once. Blood was collected once per donor into heparin, averaging approximately 110 mL. This clone was detected a few times. Antigen: not known. Source material: naive CD4+ T cells from blood. The J gene is TRBJ1-3, the V gene TRBV7-9; no reliable D call. The clonotype was recovered from a man aged 25 to 40 with type 1 diabetes. The CDR3 spells CASSPTGYEFHSGNTIYF. CDR3 coding DNA: TGTGCCAGCAGCCCCACGGGATACGAGTTCCATTCTGGAAACACCATATATTTT.